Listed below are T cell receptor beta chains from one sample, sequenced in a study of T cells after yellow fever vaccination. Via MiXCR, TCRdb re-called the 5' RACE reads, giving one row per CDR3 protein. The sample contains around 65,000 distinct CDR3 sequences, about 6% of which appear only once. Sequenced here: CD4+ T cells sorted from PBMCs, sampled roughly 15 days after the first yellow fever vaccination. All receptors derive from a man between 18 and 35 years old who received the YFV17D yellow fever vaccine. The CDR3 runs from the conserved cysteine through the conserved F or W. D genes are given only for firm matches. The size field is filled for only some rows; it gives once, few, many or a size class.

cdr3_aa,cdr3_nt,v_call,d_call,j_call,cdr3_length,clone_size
CASSLSGTQETQYF,TGTGCCAGCAGCCTTTCCGGGACCCAAGAGACCCAGTACTTC,TRBV7-2,NA,TRBJ2-5,14,many
CASSSNPGGNSPLHF,TGTGCCAGCAGCTCAAACCCCGGGGGGAATTCACCCCTCCACTTT,TRBV7-2,NA,TRBJ1-6,15,many
CASSYSAPRANVLTF,TGTGCCAGCAGTTACTCGGCACCCAGGGCCAACGTCCTGACTTTC,TRBV6-5,NA,TRBJ2-6,15,many
CASGTGTSAYNEQFF,TGTGCCAGCGGAACCGGGACTAGCGCCTACAATGAGCAGTTCTTC,TRBV7-2,TRBD2,TRBJ2-1,15,many
CASSPGQGADEQYF,TGTGCCAGCAGTCCCGGACAGGGGGCAGACGAGCAGTACTTC,TRBV7-3,TRBD1,TRBJ2-7,14,many
CASSQGSPGAQYF,TGTGCCAGCAGCCAAGGGTCCCCCGGGGCCCAGTACTTC,TRBV7-7,NA,TRBJ2-5,13,many
CSASDAGGVVNEQFF,TGCAGTGCTAGTGATGCGGGGGGTGTGGTCAATGAGCAGTTCTTC,TRBV20-1,TRBD2,TRBJ2-1,15,many
CASSQGGYQETQYF,TGCGCCAGCAGCCAAGGCGGCTACCAAGAGACCCAGTACTTC,TRBV4-1,NA,TRBJ2-5,14,many
CASSLVTGLEQYF,TGTGCCAGCAGCTTAGTTACAGGACTCGAGCAGTACTTC,TRBV7-2,NA,TRBJ2-7,13,many
CASSRGQGSHSNQPQHF,TGTGCCAGCAGCCGAGGACAAGGTAGCCATAGCAATCAGCCCCAGCATTTT,TRBV7-9,NA,TRBJ1-5,17,many
CASSITGDTEAFF,TGTGCCAGTAGTATTACAGGGGACACTGAAGCTTTCTTT,TRBV19,TRBD1,TRBJ1-1,13,NA
CASSLPIPGGYSETQYF,TGTGCCAGCAGCTTGCCTATTCCAGGGGGCTATTCAGAGACCCAGTACTTC,TRBV5-4,TRBD1,TRBJ2-5,17,many
CASSSLGGNTEAFF,TGTGCCAGCAGCTCCTTGGGAGGGAACACTGAAGCTTTCTTT,TRBV5-4,NA,TRBJ1-1,14,many
CASSPVVRTDTQYF,TGTGCCAGCAGCCCGGTCGTCCGCACAGATACGCAGTATTTT,TRBV5-8,NA,TRBJ2-3,14,many
CASSLDSGGFTDTQYF,TGCGCCAGCAGCTTGGATTCGGGGGGCTTCACAGATACGCAGTATTTT,TRBV5-1,NA,TRBJ2-3,16,few